A selection of T cell receptor beta chains follows, all from one sample in a study of blood T cell repertoires in COVID-19. The repertoire was sequenced with immunoSEQ multiplex PCR; TCRdb's copy has only in-frame clones and lacks some. The sample gives about 200,000 clones, 88% of which show up once; approximately 5.6% is in the top ten. The sequencing sample was made of peripheral blood. These receptors were obtained from a man aged 40-55 years with active or convalescent COVID-19. CDR3s include the opening cysteine and the closing phenylalanine or tryptophan. The order of the fields is D gene, V gene, J gene, clone size, CDR3 protein, CDR3 DNA. The D gene is left open where the match is weak. Clone sizes are given selectively: once, few, many, or a class where the clone is expanded.

NA,TRBV7-2,TRBJ2-1,NA,CASSLYSGNEQFF,TGTGCCAGCAGCTTATATTCGGGCAATGAGCAGTTCTTC
NA,TRBV5-4,TRBJ1-2,NA,CASSLPGTYGYTF,TGTGCCAGCAGCTTGCCAGGGACTTATGGCTACACCTTC
NA,TRBV11-2,TRBJ2-2,NA,CASSLTQLATGELFF,TGTGCCAGCAGCTTAACCCAGTTGGCCACCGGGGAGCTGTTTTTT
NA,TRBV5-5,TRBJ1-1,NA,CASSSELQALNTEAFF,TGTGCCAGCAGCTCGGAATTACAGGCGCTGAACACTGAAGCTTTCTTT
TRBD2,TRBV7-9,TRBJ2-1,NA,CASSSARGTSLNEQFF,TGTGCCAGCAGCTCCGCCCGAGGGACTAGTCTCAATGAGCAGTTCTTC
TRBD2,TRBV7-8,TRBJ2-1,NA,CASSLVSRTSAYNEQFF,TGTGCCAGCAGCTTAGTTTCTCGGACTAGCGCATACAATGAGCAGTTCTTC
NA,TRBV27,TRBJ1-1,NA,CASSLGQMNTEAFF,TGTGCCAGCAGTTTAGGTCAGATGAACACTGAAGCTTTCTTT
TRBD1,TRBV9,TRBJ2-1,NA,CASSGGQGAYNEQFF,TGTGCCAGCAGCGGGGGACAGGGGGCCTACAATGAGCAGTTCTTC
TRBD1,TRBV12-5,TRBJ1-6,few,CASGFMTGAHSPLHF,TGTGCTAGTGGTTTCATGACAGGGGCCCATTCACCCCTCCACTTT
NA,TRBV19,TRBJ1-4,NA,CASSIVEEWRNEKLFF,TGTGCCAGTAGTATAGTGGAGGAATGGAGAAATGAAAAACTGTTTTTT
TRBD1,TRBV2,TRBJ1-2,once,CASSLKTGGGGYTF,TGTGCCAGCAGTCTAAAGACAGGGGGAGGTGGCTACACCTTC
NA,TRBV7-3,TRBJ1-2,once,CASSFSLGYTF,TGTGCCAGCAGCTTCTCCCTCGGCTACACCTTC
NA,TRBV6-5,TRBJ2-7,NA,CASSPEGPYEQYF,TGTGCCAGCAGTCCCGAGGGCCCCTACGAGCAGTACTTC
NA,TRBV9,TRBJ2-7,NA,CASSDGQSYEQYF,TGTGCCAGCAGCGACGGACAGTCCTACGAGCAGTACTTC
NA,TRBV30,TRBJ2-3,NA,CAWSLEGTSTDTQYF,TGTGCCTGGAGTCTTGAGGGGACTAGCACAGATACGCAGTATTTT
TRBD2,TRBV30,TRBJ2-3,NA,CAFSSGRARGDTQYF,TGTGCCTTTTCTAGCGGGAGGGCCAGGGGGGATACGCAGTATTTT
TRBD1,TRBV2,TRBJ1-4,NA,CASSDPGQNEKLFF,TGTGCCAGCAGTGACCCGGGACAGAATGAAAAACTGTTTTTT
TRBD1,TRBV19,TRBJ2-7,once,CASKPTGAYEQYF,TGTGCCAGTAAGCCGACAGGGGCTTACGAGCAGTACTTC
TRBD1,TRBV28,TRBJ1-6,NA,CASSSGTVNNSPLHF,TGTGCCAGCAGTTCGGGGACAGTAAATAATTCACCCCTCCACTTT
TRBD1,TRBV27,TRBJ1-5,NA,CASSVSGTGQWHF,TGTGCCAGCAGTGTATCCGGGACAGGGCAATGGCATTTT
NA,TRBV30,TRBJ1-2,NA,CAWSVQAFVGGYTF,TGTGCCTGGAGTGTACAGGCTTTTGTAGGGGGCTACACCTTC
NA,TRBV7-9,TRBJ2-1,NA,CASSPWGGVYNEQFF,TGTGCCAGCAGCCCATGGGGGGGCGTCTACAATGAGCAGTTCTTC
NA,TRBV7-2,TRBJ1-6,NA,CASSPLNSPLHF,TGTGCCAGCAGCCCCTTAAATTCACCCCTCCACTTT
TRBD1,TRBV27,TRBJ1-2,NA,CASKMTGPYGYTF,TGTGCCAGCAAAATGACAGGGCCCTATGGCTACACCTTC
TRBD1,TRBV28,TRBJ2-2,NA,CASIFGQGLAGELFF,TGTGCCAGCATTTTCGGACAGGGGCTGGCCGGGGAGCTGTTTTTT
NA,TRBV12-3/TRBV12-4,TRBJ1-2,NA,CASSLGSGYGYTF,TGTGCCAGCAGTTTGGGCAGTGGGTATGGCTACACCTTC
TRBD1,TRBV7-2,TRBJ1-5,NA,CASSLKTGDQPQHF,TGTGCCAGCAGCTTAAAAACAGGGGATCAGCCCCAGCATTTT
TRBD2,TRBV5-6,TRBJ2-7,NA,CASSFRTSGRRVQYF,TGTGCCAGCAGCTTCCGGACTAGCGGGAGACGGGTGCAGTACTTC
NA,TRBV3-1/TRBV3-2,TRBJ2-7,NA,CASSQDFTGYEQYF,TGTGCCAGCAGCCAAGATTTTACCGGGTACGAGCAGTACTTC
TRBD2,TRBV5-8,TRBJ2-1,NA,CASSAAASGSYNEQFF,TGTGCCAGCAGCGCGGCGGCTAGCGGTTCCTACAATGAGCAGTTCTTC
NA,TRBV29-1,TRBJ2-3,once,CSVEDVTSDTQYF,TGCAGCGTTGAAGATGTGACTTCAGATACGCAGTATTTT
NA,TRBV4-3,TRBJ1-2,NA,CASSQDWGGPRNYGYTF,TGCGCCAGCAGCCAAGATTGGGGAGGACCGAGGAACTATGGCTACACCTTC